The 6 T cell receptor beta chains below were found in one sample sequenced in a study of T cell repertoires in cytomegalovirus infection. TCRdb itself ran the reads through MiXCR, one entry per CDR3 protein. The table includes fewer than 550,000 distinct CDR3 sequences, roughly 29% detected once. The source material was PBMCs. Every receptor here comes from a human donor in good health (CMV status not recorded). Some clones in this sample may be carry-over from other donors' samples.

For the CDR3, the DNA is TGTGCCAGCAGTTTATACCAAGACCATGGCTACACCTTC. Translated, it gives CASSLYQDHGYTF. The chain is built from TRBV28 and TRBJ1-2; D call uncertain. The CDR3 is 13 amino acids. Trimming took 1 base from V and 6 from J, leaving 9 bases between them. CDR1 MDHEN and CDR2 SYDVKM come from the germline V gene.

This clonotype was seen only a few times. The rearrangement uses TRBV6-1 and TRBJ2-3; 11 bases are shared with TRBD2. The CDR3 contains 15 residues. CDR1 and CDR2 (germline): MNHNS, SASEGT. Trimming removed 5 bases from V and 4 bases from J; junction bases left unmatched: 5. The CDR3 region has the DNA TGTGCCAGCAGTAATAGCGGGAGGGCCGCAGATACGCAGTATTTT. Translating gives CASSNSGRAADTQYF.

This clonotype was detected many times. V gene TRBV12-3 or TRBV12-4 combines with J gene TRBJ2-1; D is possibly TRBD2 (5 bases). With 6 bases removed from V and 6 bases from J, the gap between germline ends came to 21 bases. The CDR3 is 16 residues long. The CDR3 sequence: CASRPPLVPGFNEQFF. CDR3 in DNA: TGTGCCAGCAGACCACCACTTGTTCCGGGGTTCAATGAGCAGTTCTTC.

This clonotype has just a few counts. The V call is TRBV24-1, the J call TRBJ2-6; possibly TRBD2 for D (6 bases). Germline V gene lookup returns CDR1 KGHDR and CDR2 SFDVKD. Deletions cut 9 bases from V and 2 bases from J, with 7 bases between. The CDR3 extends over 13 amino acids. CDR3 protein: CATGEAGANVLTF. CDR3 nucleotides: TGTGCCACCGGGGAGGCTGGGGCCAACGTCCTGACTTTC.

There are many counts of this clonotype. V usage is TRBV7-2 and J usage is TRBJ2-2; 12 nucleotides agree with TRBD2. This CDR3 has 16 residues. Germline V gene data show CDR1 as SGHTA and CDR2 as FQGNSA. V shed 4 bases and J 8 bases; nucleotides not matched to a gene: 8. The chain's CDR3 is CASSSSGLAGKGELFF. The CDR3 DNA reads TGTGCCAGCAGCTCAAGTGGACTAGCGGGAAAAGGGGAGCTGTTTTTT.

This clonotype showed up just a few times. The V and J genes are TRBV19 and TRBJ1-5; D is unclear. CDR1 LNHDA and CDR2 SQIVND come from the germline V gene (reference sequence). The V end lost 0 bases, the J end lost 3 bases, and 6 bases lay between the germline ends. The CDR3 has 14 amino acids. CDR3 DNA: TGTGCCAGTAGTATAGAAAGGGACAATCAGCCCCAGCATTTT. Its translation is CASSIERDNQPQHF. Complete variable domain (other parts from reference TRBV19 and TRBJ1-5): DGGITQSPKYLFRKEGQNVTLSCEQNLNHDAMYWYRQDPGQGLRLIYYSQIVNDFQKGDIAEGYSVSREKKESFPLTVTSAQKNPTAFYLCASSIERDNQPQHFGDGTRLSIL.